The present entry profiles one TCR beta chain with its context. Antigen: not known. Here immunoSEQ multiplex PCR was the method, and the copy in TCRdb shows in-frame clones only, minus some. This sample carries around 30,000 clones, approximately 75% of them seen once, and the ten largest clones take over 3%. CDR1 and CDR2 (germline): LGHNA, YSLEER. The CDR3 covers 15 residues. V lost 0 bases and J lost 4; bases outside the gene matches: 5. This record belongs to a study of STAT5B mutations in CD4+ large granular lymphocyte leukemia. Whole-study findings and limits: About a quarter of private leukemic clonotypes occurred rarely in other patients' non-leukemic repertoires.

This rearrangement joins TRBV4-3 to TRBJ2-5, with 7 bases lining up with TRBD1. The sample comprised CD4+ T cells from blood buffy coats. This receptor was identified in a human donor in good health. The CDR3 DNA reads as TGCGCCAGCAGCCAAGAAGTATCAGGGGGAGAGACCCAGTACTTC. Protein: CASSQEVSGGETQYF.